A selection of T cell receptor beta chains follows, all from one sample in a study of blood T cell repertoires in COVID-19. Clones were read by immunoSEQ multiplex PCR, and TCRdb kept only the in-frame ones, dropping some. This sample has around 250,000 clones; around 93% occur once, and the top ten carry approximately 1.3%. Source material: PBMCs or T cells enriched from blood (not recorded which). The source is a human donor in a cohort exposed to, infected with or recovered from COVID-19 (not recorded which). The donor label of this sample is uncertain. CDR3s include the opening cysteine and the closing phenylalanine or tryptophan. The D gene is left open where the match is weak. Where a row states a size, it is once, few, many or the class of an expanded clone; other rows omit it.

TGTGCCAGCAGCGTAGTGGCGAGCGGGCGCGACGAGCAGTACTTC | CASSVVASGRDEQYF | TRBJ2-7 | NA | NA | TRBV9
TGTGCCAGCAGCCAAGCAGGGCATCAGCCCCAGCATTTT | CASSQAGHQPQHF | TRBJ1-5 | NA | NA | TRBV14
TGTGCCAGCAGCGTAGTGGCAGGGTTGGGCACTGAAGCTTTCTTT | CASSVVAGLGTEAFF | TRBJ1-1 | NA | NA | TRBV9
TGTGCCAGCAGCGCCGGGGACAGGGAGACCCAGTACTTC | CASSAGDRETQYF | TRBJ2-5 | NA | TRBD1 | TRBV5-4
TGTGCCATCAGTGAGAGGACAGGGAGAAATGGCTACACCTTC | CAISERTGRNGYTF | TRBJ1-2 | NA | TRBD1 | TRBV10-3
TGTGCCAGCAGCTTAGCCGGTGTTCTGAACACTGAAGCTTTCTTT | CASSLAGVLNTEAFF | TRBJ1-1 | NA | NA | TRBV7-2
TGTGCCAGTAAAGGACAGGGAGCGTGGACCGGGGAGCTGTTTTTT | CASKGQGAWTGELFF | TRBJ2-2 | NA | TRBD1 | TRBV6-5
TGTGCCAGCAGCTTCTCTACTCCGAATTCACCCCTCCACTTT | CASSFSTPNSPLHF | TRBJ1-6 | once | NA | TRBV7-9
TGTGCCAGCAGCAAGGGAGGCAGCGCCAGCTCGGAGGGGGAAAAACTGTTTTTT | CASSKGGSASSEGEKLFF | TRBJ1-4 | NA | NA | TRBV21-1
TGTGCCAGTAGTATAGGGGGAGGGGCAGCTTTCTTT | CASSIGGGAAFF | TRBJ1-1 | NA | NA | TRBV19
TGTGCCAGCACCTTCGGTGGTTCGGAGACCCAGTACTTC | CASTFGGSETQYF | TRBJ2-5 | once | NA | TRBV5-4
TGTGCCAGCAGTCCCGGACAGGGGATAAACGAGCAGTACTTC | CASSPGQGINEQYF | TRBJ2-7 | NA | TRBD1 | TRBV5-5
TGTGCTAGTGCCCGAGCGGGCTACACAGATACGCAGTATTTT | CASARAGYTDTQYF | TRBJ2-3 | NA | NA | TRBV12-5
TGTGCCAGCAGCTTAGATCCAGGGGTGGGCACTGAAGCTTTCTTT | CASSLDPGVGTEAFF | TRBJ1-1 | NA | NA | TRBV11-2
TGTGCCAGCAGCTTAGCCGGGACAGGGGCAATCAATCAGCCCCAGCATTTT | CASSLAGTGAINQPQHF | TRBJ1-5 | once | TRBD1 | TRBV7-9
TGTGCCAGCAGCTCCGGACAGGGAATTGAAAAACTGTTTTTT | CASSSGQGIEKLFF | TRBJ1-4 | once | TRBD1 | TRBV7-6
TGTGCCATCAGTGATAGACAGGGGGTAGACGAAGCTTTCTTT | CAISDRQGVDEAFF | TRBJ1-1 | NA | TRBD1 | TRBV10-3
TGTGCCAGCAGGAGTACAGGGGGCCGCGGGATGGCCATATATTTT | CASRSTGGRGMAIYF | TRBJ1-3 | NA | TRBD1 | TRBV27
TGTGCCAGCAGTTACCCGGGGTCAACCCGGGGCTACACCTTC | CASSYPGSTRGYTF | TRBJ1-2 | NA | NA | TRBV6-6
TGTGCCAGCAGTTATCGAGGGCGCGGCAGAAACTATGGCTACACCTTC | CASSYRGRGRNYGYTF | TRBJ1-2 | NA | NA | TRBV6-2/TRBV6-3
TGTGCCAGTAGTCTGACTACAGGGAACCGGCCCCAGCATTTT | CASSLTTGNRPQHF | TRBJ1-5 | few | NA | TRBV19
TGTGCCAGCACCTCCTATGGGAGCTCTGGAAACACCATATATTTT | CASTSYGSSGNTIYF | TRBJ1-3 | NA | NA | TRBV6-5
TGCGCCAGCAGCTCTACGGACAGGCACAATGAGCAGTTCTTC | CASSSTDRHNEQFF | TRBJ2-1 | once | TRBD1 | TRBV5-1
TGTGCCAGCCACCAAACTTACAGGGACGAGCAGTACTTC | CASHQTYRDEQYF | TRBJ2-7 | NA | NA | TRBV6-5
TGTGCCAGCAGCTTCAACAATGAGCAGTTCTTC | CASSFNNEQFF | TRBJ2-1 | NA | NA | TRBV11-2
TGCGCCAGCAGCGCCTCCCAGGCTAAGAACACTGAAGCTTTCTTT | CASSASQAKNTEAFF | TRBJ1-1 | NA | NA | TRBV5-1
TGCGCCAGCAGCCAAGGTAATCTGGGGCTGGATAATTCACCCCTCCACTTT | CASSQGNLGLDNSPLHF | TRBJ1-6 | NA | NA | TRBV4-1
TGTGCCAGCAGTCCGGGACTAGTTAAAGATACGCAGTATTTT | CASSPGLVKDTQYF | TRBJ2-3 | NA | TRBD2 | TRBV28
TGTGCCAGCAGCTTAAGTTTGGTTGGGGGGAATTCACCCCTCCACTTT | CASSLSLVGGNSPLHF | TRBJ1-6 | NA | NA | TRBV7-2
TGTGCCAGCAGCCAAAGCTCCCCGGGGGGGGGAGCTTTCTTT | CASSQSSPGGGAFF | TRBJ1-1 | once | NA | TRBV7-9
TGCGCCAGCAGCTTGACCACGAGCTATTCACCCCTCCACTTT | CASSLTTSYSPLHF | TRBJ1-6 | NA | NA | TRBV5-1
TGTGCCAGCGGGACAGACCGCACCCCACACTACGAGCAGTACTTC | CASGTDRTPHYEQYF | TRBJ2-7 | NA | TRBD1 | TRBV6-5
TGTGCCATCAGCCCGGGACAGGGAGGGAATGGCTACACCTTC | CAISPGQGGNGYTF | TRBJ1-2 | NA | TRBD1 | TRBV10-3
TGTGCCAGCAGCGTAGCAGGGTTAGTCGGGAACATTCAGTACTTC | CASSVAGLVGNIQYF | TRBJ2-4 | NA | NA | TRBV9
TGTGCCAGCAGCTTAGGACGTGGTTGGGGCATGAACACTGAAGCTTTCTTT | CASSLGRGWGMNTEAFF | TRBJ1-1 | NA | NA | TRBV11-2
TGTGCCAGTACCCCTCCAACTCCGGGACAGGGCAATCAGCCCCAGCATTTT | CASTPPTPGQGNQPQHF | TRBJ1-5 | NA | TRBD1 | TRBV19
TGTGCCAGCAGCCTCCGGGACAGGGGAGCATCTCAGCCCCAGCATTTT | CASSLRDRGASQPQHF | TRBJ1-5 | NA | TRBD1 | TRBV5-6
TGCGCCAGCAGCCAAGATTTCGAGGCCCCCCAGCATTTT | CASSQDFEAPQHF | TRBJ1-5 | NA | NA | TRBV4-3
TGCGCCAGCAGATTAACTAGCGGGGGCATTGATGAGCAGTTCTTC | CASRLTSGGIDEQFF | TRBJ2-1 | NA | TRBD2 | TRBV5-1
TGTGCCAGCAGCCGCCAAGGCACAGGGGGCCTCGGGGAGCTGTTTTTT | CASSRQGTGGLGELFF | TRBJ2-2 | NA | TRBD1 | TRBV7-2
TGTGCCAGTAGCATAGGGAGCCAAGAGACCCAGTACTTC | CASSIGSQETQYF | TRBJ2-5 | NA | NA | TRBV19
TGTGCCAGTAGTATTAGACAGGGCTCTGGAAACACCATATATTTT | CASSIRQGSGNTIYF | TRBJ1-3 | NA | TRBD1 | TRBV19
TGTGCCATCAAAGGGGGCGATGGCTACACCTTC | CAIKGGDGYTF | TRBJ1-2 | NA | TRBD1 | TRBV10-3
TGTGCCAGCAGCCCCATGGCCACTGGAAACACCATATATTTT | CASSPMATGNTIYF | TRBJ1-3 | NA | NA | TRBV3-1/TRBV3-2
TGTGCCAGCAGCTTGGGACTAGCGGGGGGTCCGCAAGAGACCCAGTACTTC | CASSLGLAGGPQETQYF | TRBJ2-5 | NA | TRBD2 | TRBV5-6
TGTGCCTGGAGTGTGGGATTAGCGGGGGCCTACAATGAGCAGTTCTTC | CAWSVGLAGAYNEQFF | TRBJ2-1 | NA | TRBD2 | TRBV30
TGTGCCTGGAGTCCCCATTTGACAGGGCCTAATGAAAAACTGTTTTTT | CAWSPHLTGPNEKLFF | TRBJ1-4 | NA | TRBD1 | TRBV30
TGTGCCAGCAGCTTAATGGGGACTCCCACCGGGGAGCTGTTTTTT | CASSLMGTPTGELFF | TRBJ2-2 | NA | NA | TRBV7-3
TGTGCCAGCAGCCCGGCTAACAGGGGGCACATGAACACTGAAGCTTTCTTT | CASSPANRGHMNTEAFF | TRBJ1-1 | NA | TRBD1 | TRBV5-4
TGCAGCGTTGAAGCCGCCCAGGGGGCGCTTGGGGATGGCTACACCTTC | CSVEAAQGALGDGYTF | TRBJ1-2 | NA | TRBD1 | TRBV29-1
TGTGCCAGTACCCCGGACAGGGGGCTACAGCAGCCCCAGCATTTT | CASTPDRGLQQPQHF | TRBJ1-5 | NA | TRBD1 | TRBV19
TGTGCCAGCAGTTTATTGGTAGCGGGGAACACCGGGGAGCTGTTTTTT | CASSLLVAGNTGELFF | TRBJ2-2 | NA | TRBD2 | TRBV27
TGTGCCAGCAGCGTCGACTATGGCTACACCTTC | CASSVDYGYTF | TRBJ1-2 | NA | NA | TRBV9
TGCGCCAGCAGCTACCCGGGGAGCTCTGGAAACACCATATATTTT | CASSYPGSSGNTIYF | TRBJ1-3 | NA | NA | TRBV4-1